This T cell receptor (beta chain) was identified during a study of cytomegalovirus exposure and HLA in healthy donors. General study results and limits: Most TCR sequences proved rare, with some public TCRs found in many donors. There were around 160 TCR beta chains listed as cytomegalovirus-associated. For cytomegalovirus status, the classifier reportedly gave diagnoses with high specificity and sensitivity. In a later analysis, first-cohort TCR clusters were found to tend to co-occur in the 120 or so validation repertoires.

Assay: immunoSEQ multiplex PCR; the TCRdb copy retains only in-frame clones and omits some. The sample includes 150,000 to 250,000 clones, approximately 80% of them seen just once. For this clone: Antigen: not known.

V was clipped by 5 bases and J by 8 bases; unmatched bases: 6. The CDR3 consists of 13 residues. CDR1 is SGHAT, CDR2 FQDESV, per germline (reference sequence). Sequenced sample: PBMCs. The TCR was taken from a woman in her thirties in good health and CMV-seropositive. The V gene is TRBV11-1, the J gene TRBJ1-2; 9 bases align to TRBD1. The CDR3 coding sequence is TGTGCCAGCAGCCCAGGACAGGGGTACGGCTACACCTTC. It specifies CASSPGQGYGYTF.